This T cell receptor beta chain was captured by sequencing in a study of T cell repertoires and HLA-DP antigens. In the study overall: Alloreactive CD4+ T cells targeted HLA-DP on transduced HeLa. One stimulator alloantigen differed from self by one groove amino acid; the other by ten. Regarding the study as a whole: Naive and memory CD4+ repertoires were not analysed separately.

In regard to this clone: Its cognate antigen is unknown.

Data came from immunoSEQ multiplex PCR; TCRdb stores just in-frame clones and leaves some out. This sample carries some 110,000 clones, 80% to 95% of them seen once, and the ten largest clones take about 0.27%. CDR1 and CDR2 (germline): SNHLY, FYNNEI. The CDR3 is 14 residues long. Losses at the gene ends were 2 bases for V and 7 bases for J; bases not matched to a gene: 3. Sequenced input: CD4+ T cells from PBMCs. The chain has TRBV2 and TRBJ1-4; 8 bases agree with TRBD1. The clonotype comes from a woman younger than 30 in good health and CMV-seronegative. CDR3 residues: CASSEQGASEKLFF. The CDR3 DNA sequence: TGTGCCAGCAGTGAACAGGGGGCAAGTGAAAAACTGTTTTTT. The full variable domain, completed using reference TRBV2 and TRBJ1-4, is EPEVTQTPSHQVTQMGQEVILRCVPISNHLYFYWYRQILGQKVEFLVSFYNNEISEKSEIFDDQFSVERPDGSNFTLKIRSTKLEDSAMYFCASSEQGASEKLFFGSGTQLSVL.